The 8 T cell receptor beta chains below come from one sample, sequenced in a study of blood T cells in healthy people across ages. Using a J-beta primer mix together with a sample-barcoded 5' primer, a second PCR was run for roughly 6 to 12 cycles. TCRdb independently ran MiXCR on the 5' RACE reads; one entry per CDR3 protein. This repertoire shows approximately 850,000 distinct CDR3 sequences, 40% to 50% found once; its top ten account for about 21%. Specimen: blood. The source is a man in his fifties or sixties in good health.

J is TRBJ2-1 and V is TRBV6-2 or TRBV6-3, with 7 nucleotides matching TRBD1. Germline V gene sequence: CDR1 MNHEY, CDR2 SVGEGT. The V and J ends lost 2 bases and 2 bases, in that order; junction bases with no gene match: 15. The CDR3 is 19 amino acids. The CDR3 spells CASSYNPTQGDSTYNEQFF. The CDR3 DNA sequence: TGTGCCAGCAGTTACAACCCAACGCAGGGGGACAGCACCTACAATGAGCAGTTCTTC.

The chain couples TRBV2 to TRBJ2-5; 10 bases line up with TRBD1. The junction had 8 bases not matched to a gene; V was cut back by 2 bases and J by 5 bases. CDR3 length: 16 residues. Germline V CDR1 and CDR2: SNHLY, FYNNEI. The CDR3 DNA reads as TGTGCCAGCAGTGAATGGGACGACAGGGGGCAGGAGACCCAGTACTTC. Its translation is CASSEWDDRGQETQYF.

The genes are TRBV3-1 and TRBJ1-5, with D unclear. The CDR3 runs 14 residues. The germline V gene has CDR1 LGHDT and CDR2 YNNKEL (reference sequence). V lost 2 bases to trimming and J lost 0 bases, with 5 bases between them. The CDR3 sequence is CASSQIASNQPQHF. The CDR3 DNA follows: TGTGCCAGCAGCCAAATAGCTAGCAATCAGCCCCAGCATTTT.

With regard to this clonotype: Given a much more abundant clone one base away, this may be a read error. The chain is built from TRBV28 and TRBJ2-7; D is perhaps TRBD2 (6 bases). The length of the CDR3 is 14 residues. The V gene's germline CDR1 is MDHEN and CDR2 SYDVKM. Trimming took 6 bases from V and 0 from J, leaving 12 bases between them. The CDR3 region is CASRTRAGSYEQYF. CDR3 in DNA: TGTGCCAGCAGGACTCGAGCGGGCTCCTACGAGCAGTACTTC.

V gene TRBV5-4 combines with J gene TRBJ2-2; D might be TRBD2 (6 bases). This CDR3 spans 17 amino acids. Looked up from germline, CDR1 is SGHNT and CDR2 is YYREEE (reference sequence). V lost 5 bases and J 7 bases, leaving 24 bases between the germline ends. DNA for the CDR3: TGTGCCAGCAGGTCGCGAAGAGCGGGTGTCGGGGACGGGGAGCTGTTTTTT. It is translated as CASRSRRAGVGDGELFF. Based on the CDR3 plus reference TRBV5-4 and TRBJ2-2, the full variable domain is ETGVTQSPTHLIKTRGQQVTLRCSSQSGHNTVSWYQQALGQGPQFIFQYYREEENGRGNFPPRFSGLQFPNYSSELNVNALELDDSALYLCASRSRRAGVGDGELFFGEGSRLTVL.

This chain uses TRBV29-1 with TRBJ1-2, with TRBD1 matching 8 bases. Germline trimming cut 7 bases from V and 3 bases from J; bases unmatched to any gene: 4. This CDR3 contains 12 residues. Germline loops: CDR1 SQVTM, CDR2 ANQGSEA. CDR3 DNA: TGCAGCGCCGTGGACAGGGACTATGGCTACACCTTC. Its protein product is CSAVDRDYGYTF.

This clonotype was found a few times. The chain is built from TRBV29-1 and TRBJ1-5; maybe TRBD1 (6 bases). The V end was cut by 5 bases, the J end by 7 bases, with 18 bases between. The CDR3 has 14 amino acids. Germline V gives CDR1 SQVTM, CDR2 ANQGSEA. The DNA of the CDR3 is TGCAGCGTTCCTCTGGGGGCTCTCATGCAGCCCCAGCATTTT. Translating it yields CSVPLGALMQPQHF.

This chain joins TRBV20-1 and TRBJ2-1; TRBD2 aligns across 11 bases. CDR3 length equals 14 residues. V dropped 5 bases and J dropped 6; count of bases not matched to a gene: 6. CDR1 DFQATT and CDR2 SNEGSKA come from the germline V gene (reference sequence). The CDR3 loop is CSAHPLAGANEQFF. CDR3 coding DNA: TGCAGTGCTCACCCACTAGCGGGGGCCAATGAGCAGTTCTTC.